A single sample is the source of the 30 T cell receptor beta chains below, sequenced in a study of shared clonotypes between healthy human individuals. Some clones are missing from TCRdb's copy, which holds only in-frame ones; the method was immunoSEQ multiplex PCR. This sample has around 600,000 clones, with approximately 97% found just once. Sample: naive CD4+ T cells sorted from blood. As to subset: CD45RA+ positively selected. The receptor set was obtained from a woman between 25 and 40 years old in good health.

The genes are TRBV6-1 and TRBJ1-2; no definite D call. Germline assignment: CDR1 MNHNS and CDR2 SASEGT. CDR3 length: 14 residues. The ends were cut back, 3 bases at V and 5 bases at J, with 13 bases in the middle. The DNA for the CDR3 is TGTGCCAGCAGTGATAGGTTCGGAGGTTATGGCTACACCTTC. This encodes CASSDRFGGYGYTF.

CDR3 in amino acids: CAISESNGKDGYTF. CDR3 nucleotide sequence: TGTGCCATCAGTGAGTCGAACGGGAAAGATGGCTACACCTTC. The chain recombines TRBV10-3 with TRBJ1-2; D gene ambiguous. Trimming pared 0 bases from V and 6 bases from J, leaving 11 bases between. The CDR3 covers 14 residues. Per germline, CDR1 ENHRY and CDR2 SYGVKD.

The CDR3 is CASSRSGRNQIRTGELFF. For the CDR3, the DNA is TGTGCCAGCAGCCGCAGCGGAAGGAACCAAATTAGAACCGGGGAGCTGTTTTTT. The rearrangement joins TRBV14 to TRBJ2-2; D is perhaps TRBD2 (5 bases). CDR1 is SGHDN, CDR2 FVKESK, per germline. The CDR3 spans 18 residues. The germline V and J ends were trimmed by 4 bases and 5 bases, with 23 bases remaining between them.

This sequence joins TRBV6-5 and TRBJ2-7; 8 nucleotides line up with TRBD2. CDR3 size: 14 residues. Germline V gene sequence: CDR1 MNHEY, CDR2 SVGAGI. The J segment lost 6 bases and the V segment lost 6 bases, leaving 10 bases of the junction unmatched. The CDR3: CASRSPGLETEQYF. Written as DNA, the CDR3 is TGTGCCAGCAGGTCACCGGGACTAGAGACCGAGCAGTACTTC.

The J gene is TRBJ1-4, the V gene TRBV28; weak D call: TRBD1 (6 bases). V shed 8 bases and J shed 4 bases, with 20 bases lying between them. The CDR3 is 16 amino acids. CDR1 and CDR2 (germline): MDHEN, SYDVKM. The CDR3 nucleotides are TGTGCCAGCCACCCCCTCAGGGGACAACGTAATGAAAAACTGTTTTTT. As protein: CASHPLRGQRNEKLFF.

This rearrangement joins TRBV7-8 to TRBJ2-3; D unresolved. Germline V gives CDR1 SGHVS, CDR2 FQNEAQ. Trimming pared 2 bases from V and 2 bases from J, leaving 11 bases between. The CDR3 contains 15 residues. In DNA, the CDR3 is TGTGCCAGCAGCTTATTTGGTGCGGACACAGATACGCAGTATTTT. Translating gives CASSLFGADTDTQYF.

V is TRBV18 and J is TRBJ2-3, with TRBD1 matching over 7 bases. Germline CDR1 is KGHSH and CDR2 is LQKENI. J lost 2 bases, V lost 4 bases, and 3 bases had no gene match. The CDR3 sequence is 14 residues long. Written as DNA, the CDR3 is TGTGCCAGCTCACGAGGGGGCGACACAGATACGCAGTATTTT. Translation gives CASSRGGDTDTQYF.

This clone was picked up one time. The chain recombines TRBV28 with TRBJ2-5; 10 positions agree with TRBD2. With the DNA end fitting TRBJ2-7 better, the J assignment may be wrong. Looked up from germline, CDR1 is MDHEN and CDR2 is SYDVKM. The CDR3 consists of 15 residues. The CDR3 DNA sequence: TGTGCCAGCGCCGGGACTAGCGAGACCTCCTACGAGCAGTACTTC. This sequence encodes CASAGTSETSYEQYF.

The V call is TRBV5-6, the J call TRBJ2-3; possibly TRBD2 for D (5 bases). Germline loops: CDR1 SGHDT, CDR2 YYEEEE. The CDR3 is 16 residues long. The V end lost 1 base, the J end lost 1 base, and 13 bases lay between the germline ends. CDR3 coding DNA: TGTGCCAGCAGCTTGATGAGCGGCACCCGCACAGATACGCAGTATTTT. It specifies CASSLMSGTRTDTQYF.

The gene calls are TRBV7-9 and TRBJ2-7, with a possible D match to TRBD1 (7 bases). CDR1 and CDR2 from the germline V gene are SEHNR and FQNEAQ (reference sequence). V dropped 0 bases and J dropped 3 bases, with 12 bases sitting between them. CDR3 length equals 15 residues. As DNA, the CDR3 is TGTGCCAGCAGCTTAGCGTCCCAGGGGGGCTACGAGCAGTACTTC. Its protein product is CASSLASQGGYEQYF. Combining the CDR3 with reference TRBV7-9 and TRBJ2-7 gives the whole variable domain DTGVSQNPRHKITKRGQNVTFRCDPISEHNRLYWYRQTLGQGPEFLTYFQNEAQLEKSRLLSDRFSAERPKGSFSTLEIQRTEQGDSAMYLCASSLASQGGYEQYFGPGTRLTVT.

This rearrangement joins TRBV7-9 to TRBJ2-1; possibly TRBD1 for D (5 bases). Trimming took off 1 base at V and 5 bases at J, with 9 bases between the two ends. CDR1 is SEHNR and CDR2 is FQNEAQ in the germline V gene (reference sequence). The CDR3 is 14 residues long. DNA of the CDR3: TGTGCCAGCAGCTTAGTTGTGGGGCACAATGAGCAGTTCTTC. It codes for CASSLVVGHNEQFF.

The V call is TRBV7-9, the J call TRBJ2-1, with TRBD2 matching over 10 bases. Germline V gene data show CDR1 as SEHNR and CDR2 as FQNEAQ (reference sequence). CDR3 length equals 15 residues. Trimming cost V 5 bases and J 10 bases; bases outside gene matches: 11. CDR3 coding DNA: TGTGCCAGCAGCCCCCCTAGCGGGAGTATTCGAGAGCAGTTCTTC. This translates into CASSPPSGSIREQFF.

A single count supports this clone. The CDR3 loop is CASSLGGSYEQYF. The CDR3 nucleotides read TGTGCCAGCAGCTTGGGCGGGAGCTACGAGCAGTACTTC. The chain recombines TRBV11-2 with TRBJ2-5; TRBD2 aligns across 7 bases. The J call is uncertain, as TRBJ2-7 better fits the DNA end. Germline lookup yields CDR1 SGHAT and CDR2 FQNNGV. This CDR3 is built from 13 residues.

The chain is built from TRBV6-5 and TRBJ1-1; 10 positions agree with TRBD1. V was clipped by 6 bases and J by 11 bases; unmatched bases: 6. In germline, CDR1 is MNHEY, CDR2 SVGAGI. CDR3 size: 12 residues. CDR3 bases: TGTGCCAGCAGCAAGGGACAGGGGAAGGCTTTCTTT. Translation gives CASSKGQGKAFF.

J is TRBJ2-7 and V is TRBV27; TRBD2 aligns across 10 bases. This CDR3 comprises 14 residues. Germline loops: CDR1 MNHEY, CDR2 SMNVEV (reference sequence). The CDR3 nucleotides read TGTGCTACCCATCGGACTAGCGGCTTTGGTGAGCAGTACTTC. Protein product: CATHRTSGFGEQYF.

V and J are TRBV4-2 and TRBJ2-2, with D unresolved. Germline-derived CDR1 and CDR2 are LGHNA and YNFKEQ. V was cut by 5 bases and J by 1 base, with 5 bases left in between. The CDR3 is 13 amino acids. The CDR3 sequence is CASSLKNTGELFF. In DNA, the CDR3 is TGTGCCAGCAGCTTAAAGAACACCGGGGAGCTGTTTTTT.

The chain combines TRBV28 with TRBJ1-5; no clear D gene. This CDR3 has 14 amino acids. The V end was cut by 1 base, the J end by 5 bases, with 9 bases between. In germline, CDR1 is MDHEN, CDR2 SYDVKM. The CDR3 sequence: CASSLLSGYQPQHF. CDR3 bases: TGTGCCAGCAGTTTATTATCTGGGTATCAGCCCCAGCATTTT.

V and J are TRBV6-6 and TRBJ1-5, with D maybe TRBD1 (5 bases). Germline-derived CDR1 and CDR2 are MNHNY and SVGAGI (reference sequence). V was trimmed by 5 bases and J by 5 bases, leaving 16 bases between them. The CDR3 length is 15 residues. CDR3 sequence reads: CASSPIGTVYQPQHF. Written as DNA, the CDR3 is TGTGCCAGCAGTCCCATCGGGACGGTTTATCAGCCCCAGCATTTT.

This chain links TRBV6-5 with TRBJ2-5; TRBD1 aligns across 9 bases. From germline, CDR1 is MNHEY and CDR2 SVGAGI. J lost 2 bases, V lost 7 bases, and 8 bases had no gene match. The length of the CDR3 is 15 residues. The CDR3 bases are TGTGCCAGCACCAGGGACAGGGCCGCTCAAGAGACCCAGTACTTC. Encoded protein: CASTRDRAAQETQYF.

The CDR3 loop is CASSYQSPSRETQYF. DNA for the CDR3: TGTGCCAGCAGTTACCAGTCACCCTCTAGGGAGACCCAGTACTTC. The V gene is TRBV28, the J gene TRBJ2-5; D uncertain. Germline V gene lookup returns CDR1 MDHEN and CDR2 SYDVKM. CDR3 length: 15 residues. The V end was cut by 4 bases, the J end by 5 bases, with 17 bases between.

This chain uses TRBV5-1 with TRBJ2-1, with D perhaps TRBD1 (5 bases). The CDR3 is 12 amino acids. Trimming removed 4 bases from V and 11 bases from J, with 13 bases in between. Germline CDR1 reads SGHRS; CDR2 reads YFSETQ. CDR3 sequence reads: CASSESGLKQFF. CDR3 nucleotides: TGCGCCAGCAGCGAGTCAGGGCTAAAGCAGTTCTTC.

This clone appeared a few times. CDR3 nucleotides: TGTGCCAGCAGCCCTACGTACGGGGAACTCCTAGGGGAGCAGTACTTC. This sequence encodes CASSPTYGELLGEQYF. The genes are TRBV11-2 and TRBJ2-7; D possibly corresponds to TRBD2 (5 bases). The germline CDR1 and CDR2 sequences are SGHAT and FQNNGV. The CDR3 length is 16 residues. Trimming left V 5 bases short and J 7 bases short, with 24 bases between.

CDR3 nucleotide sequence: TGCGCCAGCAGCTTGATAGTCTTGAACACCGGGGAGCTGTTTTTT. Its protein product is CASSLIVLNTGELFF. The chain couples TRBV5-1 to TRBJ2-2; no clear D gene. Deletions cut 1 base from V and 1 base from J, with 8 bases between. The CDR3 extends over 15 amino acids. Germline CDR1 is SGHRS and CDR2 is YFSETQ. The full variable domain, rest sourced from reference TRBV5-1 and TRBJ2-2, is KAGVTQTPRYLIKTRGQQVTLSCSPISGHRSVSWYQQTPGQGLQFLFEYFSETQRNKGNFPGRFSGRQFSNSRSEMNVSTLELGDSALYLCASSLIVLNTGELFFGEGSRLTVL.

Here the CDR3 DNA reads TGTGCCTGGAGTTTGGACAGGGATTACCAGCAGTACTTC. Protein sequence: CAWSLDRDYQQYF. This chain connects TRBV30 to TRBJ2-7; TRBD1 aligns across 8 bases. V gave up 2 bases and J gave up 8 bases; unmatched junction bases: 8. This CDR3 spans 13 amino acids. Looked up from germline, CDR1 is GTSNPN and CDR2 is SVGIG (reference sequence).

This chain uses TRBV30 with TRBJ2-7; 14 nucleotides match TRBD2. Germline V CDR1 and CDR2: GTSNPN, SVGIG (reference sequence). The junction had 6 bases not matched to a gene; V was cut back by 1 base and J by 7 bases. CDR3 length: 15 amino acids. The CDR3 DNA reads as TGTGCCTGGAGTGCCCATGGGACTAGCGGGAGTGAGCAGTACTTC. This translates into CAWSAHGTSGSEQYF.

V and J are TRBV27 and TRBJ2-1; tentative D call: TRBD1 (5 bases). The CDR3 loop spans 18 amino acids. Trimming left V 6 bases short and J 0 bases short, with 21 bases between. Germline V gene lookup returns CDR1 MNHEY and CDR2 SMNVEV (reference sequence). This chain's CDR3 is CASSIRYRSMSSYNEQFF. The CDR3 DNA sequence: TGTGCCAGCAGCATCCGATACAGGTCGATGAGCTCCTACAATGAGCAGTTCTTC.

This clone has a single count. The rearrangement uses TRBV27 and TRBJ2-1, with 7 bases fitting TRBD1. Trimming cost V 6 bases and J 1 base; bases outside gene matches: 6. CDR1 MNHEY and CDR2 SMNVEV come from the germline V gene (reference sequence). This CDR3 contains 15 residues. The CDR3 DNA reads as TGTGCCAGCAGCTCGGACAGGCTGTCCTACAATGAGCAGTTCTTC. Protein product: CASSSDRLSYNEQFF.

The chain joins TRBV14 to TRBJ2-3; 7 bases align to TRBD1. The CDR3 is 16 amino acids. The germline V gene encodes CDR1 SGHDN and CDR2 FVKESK. Germline trimming cut 4 bases from V and 2 bases from J; bases unmatched to any gene: 9. CDR3 loop: CASSLHRGRNTDTQYF. CDR3 in DNA: TGTGCCAGCAGCCTCCACAGGGGTCGGAACACAGATACGCAGTATTTT.

This clone was detected once. The rearrangement uses TRBV11-2 and TRBJ2-3, with D perhaps matching TRBD1 (6 bases). CDR3 size: 14 residues. Trimming took off 10 bases at V and 2 bases at J, with 16 bases between the two ends. The germline CDR1 and CDR2 sequences are SGHAT and FQNNGV. CDR3 amino acids: CATIGAGATDTQYF. The CDR3 nucleotides are TGTGCCACAATCGGGGCAGGGGCCACAGATACGCAGTATTTT.

The chain carries TRBV4-1 and TRBJ2-5; possibly TRBD1 or TRBD2 for D (6 bases each). V was pared by 1 base and J by 3 bases, with 9 bases between. This CDR3 region has 14 residues. Germline CDR1 is MGHRA and CDR2 is YSYEKL. The CDR3 nucleotides read TGCGCCAGCAGCCAAGCGGGGGACAAAGAGACCCAGTACTTC. Its protein product is CASSQAGDKETQYF.